This TCR beta chain derives from a study of T-cell reconstitution after alpha-beta-depleted transplantation in children. V was clipped by 6 bases and J by 1 base, with 14 bases between them. The CDR3 has 14 amino acids. Germline V gene data show CDR1 as DFQATT and CDR2 as SNEGSKA (reference sequence). Findings and caveats of the study: One year post-transplant, T-cell counts and diversity were largely derived from T cells produced anew.

This clonotype was seen only a few times. What it binds is unknown. Construction of the TCRbeta library involved unique molecular identifiers. MiXCR was run by TCRdb on the PCR reads, yielding one entry per CDR3 protein. The sample holds roughly 49,000 distinct CDR3 sequences, 9.2% seen once. The sequence derives from a male patient aged 2 to 10 who had a stem cell transplant for chronic granulomatous disease, so the T cells may come from the graft donor. This rearrangement joins TRBV20-1 to TRBJ2-3; D might be TRBD2 (7 bases). Here the sequenced sample was PBMCs, mostly from graft donor cells, taken 60 days after TCRalphabeta/CD19-depleted stem cell transplant. The CDR3: CSARGPGRTDTQYF. As DNA, the CDR3 is TGCAGTGCGCGGGGGCCGGGGCGCACAGATACGCAGTATTTT.